One sample yielded the 12 T cell receptor beta chains listed below, sequenced in a study of post-analysis software for immune sequencing data. Study-level points and caveats: Elevated frequency relative to controls characterized roughly five TRBV segments in patients, TRBV5-6, TRBV5-1 and TRBV20-1 among them.

Carried by the TCR beta cDNA libraries were unique molecular identifiers. In TCRdb, the PCR reads were re-called with MiXCR into one record per CDR3 protein. The table lists 750,000 to 950,000 distinct CDR3 sequences, about 43% of them singletons. No antigen has been identified for these receptors. The sample taken for sequencing was blood. These receptors all come from a girl under 18 with multiple sclerosis.

This clonotype was counted a few times. The rearrangement links TRBV27 to TRBJ2-3; D unclear. V lost 3 bases and J lost 0, with 4 bases in between. The CDR3 length is 13 residues. From germline, CDR1 is MNHEY and CDR2 SMNVEV (reference sequence). CDR3 in amino acids: CASSLWSTDTQYF. CDR3 sequence (DNA): TGTGCCAGCAGTTTGTGGAGCACAGATACGCAGTATTTT.

The V call is TRBV12-3 or TRBV12-4, the J call TRBJ2-1; 10 bases map to TRBD2. The CDR3 runs to 16 residues. V shed 4 bases and J 5 bases; nucleotides not matched to a gene: 8. The chain's CDR3 is CASSSPSSGRNNEQFF. In DNA form, the CDR3 reads TGTGCCAGCAGTTCCCCGAGTAGCGGGAGGAACAATGAGCAGTTCTTC.

The V call is TRBV12-3 or TRBV12-4, the J call TRBJ2-7; TRBD1 aligns across 7 bases. The length of the CDR3 is 16 residues. V lost 6 bases to trimming and J lost 2 bases; unmatched junction nucleotides: 13. The DNA of the CDR3 is TGTGCCAGCAGCCATAGGATCCAGGGGGTGGCCTACGAGCAGTACTTC. Translating it yields CASSHRIQGVAYEQYF.

This clonotype was detected only a few times. CDR3 DNA: TGTGCCAGCAGCGCTGCGGGAGCCCACTCCTACAATGAGCAGTTCTTC. Translation: CASSAAGAHSYNEQFF. The chain has TRBV9 and TRBJ2-1; TRBD2 matches at 7 bases. The CDR3 contains 16 residues. J gave up 0 bases and V 3 bases, and 6 bases lay outside the gene matches. CDR1 is SGDLS and CDR2 is YYNGEE in the germline V gene.

This clonotype was seen just once. The genes are TRBV20-1 and TRBJ2-5; 8 bases align to TRBD2. The J call may be wrong; the DNA end is better matched by TRBJ2-7. The CDR3 has 18 amino acids. Germline V CDR1 and CDR2: DFQATT, SNEGSKA (reference sequence). CDR3 nucleotide sequence: TGCAGTGCTATACGAACGACTACCGGGACTAGTTTAAAAGGCGAGCAGTACTTC. It codes for CSAIRTTTGTSLKGEQYF.

This sequence joins TRBV5-5 and TRBJ1-1, with TRBD1 identical over 8 bases. Germline V gene sequence: CDR1 SGHKS, CDR2 YYEKEE (reference sequence). Losses at the gene ends were 1 base for V and 3 bases for J; bases not matched to a gene: 2. The CDR3 is 14 residues long. CDR3 residues: CASSLYRGDTEAFF. CDR3 bases: TGTGCCAGCAGCTTGTACAGGGGGGACACTGAAGCTTTCTTT.

This clonotype was seen just once. The chain is built from TRBV7-9 and TRBJ1-4; perhaps TRBD1 as D (5 bases). The CDR3 totals 14 residues. Trimming removed 5 bases at V and 7 bases at J, with 14 bases between. Per germline, CDR1 SEHNR and CDR2 FQNEAQ (reference sequence). For the CDR3, the DNA is TGTGCCAGCAGCCCCCGGGCAGGGCTTGAAAAACTGTTTTTT. Protein sequence: CASSPRAGLEKLFF. The full variable domain, with the rest looked up from reference TRBV7-9 and TRBJ1-4, is DTGVSQNPRHKITKRGQNVTFRCDPISEHNRLYWYRQTLGQGPEFLTYFQNEAQLEKSRLLSDRFSAERPKGSFSTLEIQRTEQGDSAMYLCASSPRAGLEKLFFGSGTQLSVL.

The rearrangement uses TRBV3-1 and TRBJ1-5; D uncertain. This CDR3 comprises 16 residues. V gave up 0 bases and J gave up 3 bases, with 12 bases separating them. Germline lookup yields CDR1 LGHDT and CDR2 YNNKEL (reference sequence). The CDR3 sequence: CASSQDLSGDNQPQHF. The CDR3, as DNA: TGTGCCAGCAGCCAAGATCTATCGGGAGACAATCAGCCCCAGCATTTT.

The chain recombines TRBV5-1 with TRBJ2-1; D gene unclear. The CDR3 runs 13 residues. Per the germline V gene, CDR1 is SGHRS and CDR2 is YFSETQ. The germline V and J ends were trimmed by 0 bases and 10 bases, with 11 bases remaining between them. CDR3 DNA sequence: TGCGCCAGCAGCTTGGTTGGGCGACGGGAGCAGTTCTTC. Protein product: CASSLVGRREQFF.

This clonotype was picked up a small number of times. The chain couples TRBV18 to TRBJ2-3; 9 nucleotides align to TRBD2. V lost 7 bases to trimming and J lost 6 bases; unmatched junction nucleotides: 8. The germline gives CDR1 KGHSH, CDR2 LQKENI. The CDR3 is 14 residues long. DNA of the CDR3: TGTGCCAGCTTGGAGCGGGAGGCGTACGATACGCAGTATTTT. Protein: CASLEREAYDTQYF.

This clonotype was found a few times. The genes are TRBV10-3 and TRBJ2-3, with a tentative D call TRBD1 (5 bases). Germline V gene lookup returns CDR1 ENHRY and CDR2 SYGVKD. The V end lost 6 bases, the J end lost 4 bases, and 11 bases lay between the germline ends. The CDR3 is 13 residues long. The DNA of the CDR3 is TGTGCCATCAGGGATCCGACAGCAGATACGCAGTATTTT. This codes for CAIRDPTADTQYF.

The V call is TRBV29-1, the J call TRBJ1-2; 9 nucleotides align to TRBD1. With 4 bases clipped from V and 7 bases from J, the junction kept 4 bases outside the gene matches. Germline values: CDR1 SQVTM, CDR2 ANQGSEA. The CDR3 runs to 12 residues. This CDR3 reads CSVGTGEIGYTF. The CDR3, as DNA: TGCAGCGTTGGGACAGGGGAAATTGGCTACACCTTC.